By share of the sample, the clone carrying this TCR beta chain is medium-sized. V shed 3 bases and J shed 5 bases, with 5 bases lying between them. There are 11 residues in the CDR3. This specimen comes from a study of metastatic and nonmetastatic thyroid tumors. All patients were untreated before thyroid surgery. MiXCR was used by TCRdb to re-call the PCR reads. Of some 25,000 clones in the sample, over 20% were seen once. The sample was blood. This TCR came from a female donor with papillary thyroid cancer or a benign thyroid nodule (not recorded which). Some clones in this sample may be carry-over from other donors' samples. The chain links TRBV12-3 or TRBV12-4 to TRBJ2-7, with unresolved D. The CDR3 here is CASSFLDEQYF. CDR3 in DNA: TGTGCCAGCAGTTTTTTGGACGAGCAGTACTTC.